The T cell receptor beta chain described here comes from a study of beta chain features in type 1 diabetes. Study results and limitations: Compared to healthy donors, patients appeared to have naive, central memory and Treg TCRB repertoires that were more alike. No resolution was reached here on whether HLA type influences TCRB rearrangement.

Each of the CD4+ naive, central memory, regulatory and stem cell-like memory populations was sorted via CD45RO/CCR7/CD25/CD127/CD95/CD27. Expressed TCRB transcripts were sequenced because the isolated RNA had all been reverse transcribed beforehand. Using immunoSEQ multiplex PCR, the repertoire was profiled, and TCRdb retains in-frame clones only, with some absent. This repertoire shows some 270,000 clones, about 8% found once; its top ten account for approximately 0.93%. This clone has only a few counts. The antigen remains undetermined. CDR1 is SGHTA and CDR2 is FQGNSA in the germline V gene. The CDR3 contains 14 residues. Trimming removed 8 bases from V and 5 bases from J, with 17 bases in between.

The receptor comes from a woman younger than 35 in good health. The gene calls are TRBV7-2 and TRBJ2-3; D may be TRBD2 (6 bases). Specimen: central memory CD4+ T cells from blood. The CDR3 sequence is CASLSGGSGDTQYF. In DNA, the CDR3 is TGTGCCAGCTTAAGTGGGGGGAGTGGAGATACGCAGTATTTT.